The entry below gives a single T cell receptor (beta chain) sequence along with its context. No antigen is known for it. No much larger clone exists at a distance of one base, and base qualities are not known. The roughly 39 donors, aged roughly 6 to 100 years, were systemically healthy Caucasian individuals from Russia. Approximately 9 milliliters of peripheral blood were collected from each donor into EDTA-treated Vacutainer tubes. Ficoll-Paque density-gradient centrifugation was used to isolate PBMCs, with at least 7 million obtained per sample. Total RNA, at least 5 micrograms per sample, was extracted from PBMCs with Trizol reagent. The percentages of naive CD45RAhigh/CD27high T cells were determined by flow cytometry on a PBMC aliquot from every donor. This sample is drawn from a study of blood T cells in healthy people across ages (dated by TCRdb to the mid-2010s). For the wider study: Template switching captured roughly one uniquely barcoded TCR beta cDNA molecule per two T cells in model experiments. To avoid experimental bias, donors of different ages were randomly spread across the sequencing lanes. Age-related changes in TCR beta repertoire diversity were measured in the study by deep sequencing normalized with unique cDNA molecular identifiers. For two donors (one aged 18 to 30 and one aged 80 or older), the study analyzed two additional independent replicas of 1 million unique cDNA reads from the same blood draw. Four age groups were formed from the donors: young (average approximately 15 years), middle-aged (around 40), aged (about 68) and long-lived (approximately 78).

Study-wide findings and limitations: Observed TCR beta diversity correlated strongly with the percentage of naive T cells measured by flow cytometry. Because profiling used bulk unsorted PBMCs, naive and antigen-experienced compartments could not be compared conclusively. Total diversity estimates from one million sequenced T cells were considered lower bounds and underestimates. Compared with the aged group, the long-lived group had more naive CD4+ T cells, fewer expanded clones and increased TCR diversity, suggesting age selection. Donor CMV infection status was unknown, potentially confounding age-related changes in expanded clonotypes. Observed TCR beta diversity per million T cells fell roughly linearly with age, and a significant reduction was already apparent by age approximately 40.

The cysteine opens and the phenylalanine closes a CDR3 of 17 amino acids. The CDR3 DNA has 51 bases and is translated from base 1. Compared with germline, V lacks 4 bases and J lacks 2 bases; bases without a gene match: 8. The CDR1 and CDR2 encoded by the germline V gene (reference sequence) are LGHDT and YNNKEL. The library was produced with 5' RACE. Sequencing relied on an Illumina HiSeq 2500. A second 7 to 11 cycle PCR used a sample-barcoded 5' primer and a J-beta primer mix. Each TCR beta cDNA molecule received a unique molecular identifier from a template-switch 5' adaptor carrying 12 random nucleotides. At least 2.5 million CDR3-containing paired-end reads were obtained from each sample. First-strand cDNA synthesis was performed from all RNA using the Mint cDNA synthesis kit, with priming by a TRBC-specific oligonucleotide. After uracil-DNA glycosylase treatment, a first 18-cycle PCR used universal primers M1SS and BC2_uni_R on all cDNA. On the study's bioinformatics: For normalization, 1 million high-quality reads, each with a distinct molecular identifier, were randomly selected from each sample. Instead of being binned into consensus sequences, reads with shared molecular identifiers were discarded. MiTCR, run with a Q25 quality threshold and the strictest error-elimination algorithm, handled CDR3 identification, clonotype clustering and error correction. A nonparametric unseen species model using Euler transformation provided a lower-bound estimate of total TCR beta diversity. TCRdb's own reprocessing of the public reads used fastp at Q25 and MiXCR and kept productive beta chains. Here each entry gathers all rows of one CDR3 protein and keeps the most common genes and DNA. The V and J calls were determined by TCRdb, not by the authors. For this sample there are about 1,600,000 distinct CDR3 sequences; around two fifths appear just once. The ten largest make up 7.9% of the sample.

Sequencing input: blood. This clonotype originated in a woman under 30 in good health. Recombination connected TRBV3-1 to TRBJ1-6; 7 central bases correspond to TRBD1. CDR3 sequence: CASSPRRGGAYNSPLHF. In nucleotide form, the sequence is TGTGCCAGCAGCCCCCGTCGAGGGGGCGCCTATAATTCACCCCTCCACTTT.